This passage covers 16 T cell receptor beta chains from one sample sequenced in a study of Tregs in tolerant kidney transplant recipients (dated by TCRdb to 2018 to 2020). The time point label of this sample denotes: blood sample drawn before combined kidney and bone marrow transplant. The library relied on the immunoSEQ multiplex PCR assay. The clones in this table, taken by TCRdb from immuneACCESS, are in-frame only. Not every clone is retained; where verified, under half of the shortfall comes from an unresolved V gene, and the cause of the rest is unknown. The sample records about 61,000 clones, 80% to 90% of which are singletons. The ten top clones hold 2% to 2.5% of the sample. The source was Tregs from blood, collected before the transplant. The receptors here all came from a human donor who received a combined kidney and bone marrow transplant.

V and J are TRBV2 and TRBJ1-2; D not resolved. Germline CDR1 is SNHLY and CDR2 is FYNNEI. V was cut by 2 bases and J by 4 bases, with 17 bases left in between. The CDR3 has 16 residues. The CDR3 sequence is CASSERPVWRVYGYTF. Here the CDR3 DNA reads TGTGCCAGCAGTGAAAGACCCGTCTGGAGGGTCTATGGCTACACCTTC.

The chain has TRBV5-6 and TRBJ2-3; D is uncertain. V was clipped by 1 base and J by 4 bases, with 4 bases between them. The CDR3 contains 12 residues. CDR1 is SGHDT and CDR2 is YYEEEE in the germline V gene. The CDR3 region is CASSLLPDTQYF. The DNA of the CDR3 is TGTGCCAGCAGCTTGCTCCCAGATACGCAGTATTTT.

J is TRBJ2-1 and V is TRBV5-5; weak D call: TRBD1 (6 bases). With 1 base removed from V and 10 bases from J, the gap between germline ends came to 21 bases. CDR3 length equals 16 residues. Germline V CDR1 and CDR2: SGHKS, YYEKEE (reference sequence). CDR3 sequence: CASSLNQGHKPGEQFF. CDR3 in DNA: TGTGCCAGCAGCTTGAACCAGGGGCACAAGCCCGGGGAGCAGTTCTTC.

The rearrangement links TRBV9 to TRBJ1-5, with no clear D. The germline V and J ends were trimmed by 3 bases and 0 bases, with 10 bases remaining between them. The germline gives CDR1 SGDLS, CDR2 YYNGEE. The CDR3 covers 15 residues. The CDR3 protein is CASSANSNSNQPQHF. In DNA form, the CDR3 reads TGTGCCAGCAGCGCCAACAGCAATAGCAATCAGCCCCAGCATTTT.

The chain joins TRBV6-5 to TRBJ2-7, with TRBD1 matching 8 bases. Germline V gene sequence: CDR1 MNHEY, CDR2 SVGAGI. The CDR3 length is 15 residues. V lost 2 bases to trimming and J lost 7 bases; unmatched junction nucleotides: 10. This CDR3 reads CASSYQLTGVVEQYF. CDR3 DNA sequence: TGTGCCAGCAGTTACCAGTTGACAGGGGTGGTAGAGCAGTACTTC.

This chain connects TRBV5-1 to TRBJ1-2; 7 nucleotides match TRBD1. V lost 2 bases and J lost 7; bases outside the gene matches: 5. The CDR3 contains 13 residues. Germline assignment: CDR1 SGHRS and CDR2 YFSETQ. Here the CDR3 DNA reads TGCGCCAGCAGCTTTGAGGGGGCAGTTGGCTACACCTTC. It is translated as CASSFEGAVGYTF. The entire variable domain, with the rest obtained from reference TRBV5-1 and TRBJ1-2, is as follows: KAGVTQTPRYLIKTRGQQVTLSCSPISGHRSVSWYQQTPGQGLQFLFEYFSETQRNKGNFPGRFSGRQFSNSRSEMNVSTLELGDSALYLCASSFEGAVGYTFGSGTRLTVV.

This chain uses TRBV7-9 with TRBJ1-6; a weak D match, TRBD1 (5 bases). The germline gives CDR1 SEHNR, CDR2 FQNEAQ (reference sequence). V was cut by 2 bases and J by 10 bases, with 15 bases left in between. This CDR3 region has 15 residues. The chain's CDR3 is CASSLRGSLGSPLHF. Written as DNA, the CDR3 is TGTGCCAGCAGCTTAAGGGGATCCCTCGGGTCACCCCTCCACTTT.

This clone appeared a few times. The chain uses TRBV6-5 and TRBJ2-3, with D perhaps assigned TRBD1 or TRBD2 (5 bases each). The CDR3 has 13 amino acids. Trimming shortened V by 6 bases and J by 3 bases, and 10 bases separated the two germline ends. The germline gives CDR1 MNHEY, CDR2 SVGAGI. The CDR3: CASRRDETDTQYF. CDR3 nucleotide sequence: TGTGCCAGCAGGAGGGACGAGACAGATACGCAGTATTTT.

V is TRBV6-1 and J is TRBJ2-3; TRBD1 matches 12 bases. V was clipped by 5 bases and J by 4 bases; unmatched bases: 4. This CDR3 spans 15 amino acids. Germline V lookup: CDR1 MNHNS, CDR2 SASEGT. CDR3 DNA sequence: TGTGCCAGCAGTCGGGACAGGGGGCTGGCAGATACGCAGTATTTT. Its protein is CASSRDRGLADTQYF.

Only one count was recorded for this clone. In DNA, the CDR3 is TGTGCCATCAGTGAGATGGGGGAGGGCCACAATGAGCAGTTCTTC. Its translation: CAISEMGEGHNEQFF. The rearrangement uses TRBV10-3 and TRBJ2-1; 7 bases line up with TRBD2. Trimming at V came to 2 bases and at J to 5 bases, leaving 6 bases not matched to a gene. The germline gives CDR1 ENHRY, CDR2 SYGVKD. The CDR3 is 15 residues long.

The CDR3 protein is CASSHRVAANEQFF. The CDR3, as DNA: TGTGCCAGCAGTCACCGGGTGGCAGCCAATGAGCAGTTCTTC. The rearrangement joins TRBV6-6 to TRBJ2-1; unclear D gene. The CDR3 runs 14 residues. Trimming left V 5 bases short and J 6 bases short, with 14 bases between. In germline, CDR1 is MNHNY, CDR2 SVGAGI (reference sequence).

As concerns this clone: This same CDR3 is encoded by further DNA sequences in the sample. CDR3 nucleotide sequence: TGCGCCAGCAGCCCCGGGGTTAATCAGCCCCAGCATTTT. Amino acid sequence: CASSPGVNQPQHF. The rearrangement links TRBV5-1 to TRBJ1-5, with D uncertain. The CDR3 is made up of 13 amino acids. Trimming shortened V by 4 bases and J by 4 bases, and 9 bases separated the two germline ends. Germline-derived CDR1 and CDR2 are SGHRS and YFSETQ.

This clone was found a few times. V usage is TRBV19 and J usage is TRBJ1-3; D gene unclear. Germline CDR1 reads LNHDA; CDR2 reads SQIVND (reference sequence). The CDR3 has 15 amino acids. V lost 5 bases and J lost 4, with 15 bases in between. CDR3 nucleotides: TGTGCCAGTAGTGCCAGAAAAACAAGGGGAAACACCATATATTTT. Amino acids: CASSARKTRGNTIYF.

This chain uses TRBV10-2 with TRBJ1-3, with D perhaps matching TRBD1 (6 bases). The CDR3 runs to 12 residues. Germline V lookup: CDR1 WSHSY, CDR2 SAAADI. The germline V and J ends were trimmed by 8 bases and 3 bases, with 8 bases remaining between them. This CDR3 reads CASQGRGNTIYF. The CDR3 DNA sequence: TGCGCCAGCCAGGGGCGTGGAAACACCATATATTTT.

The genes are TRBV28 and TRBJ1-4; no clear D gene. V lost 7 bases, J lost 8 bases, and 11 bases lay in between. The length of the CDR3 is 12 residues. Germline lookup yields CDR1 MDHEN and CDR2 SYDVKM. The CDR3 here is CASTPGREKLFF. CDR3 nucleotide sequence: TGTGCCAGCACCCCCGGCCGGGAAAAACTGTTTTTT. The complete variable domain, with remaining parts taken from reference TRBV28 and TRBJ1-4, reads DVKVTQSSRYLVKRTGEKVFLECVQDMDHENMFWYRQDPGLGLRLIYFSYDVKMKEKGDIPEGYSVSREKKERFSLILESASTNQTSMYLCASTPGREKLFFGSGTQLSVL.

The chain is built from TRBV11-2 and TRBJ2-5; no reliable D call. The J call could be wrong; TRBJ2-7 is a better fit for the DNA end. CDR1 is SGHAT and CDR2 is FQNNGV in the germline V gene. CDR3 length: 15 amino acids. The CDR3 is CASSLEVGNIAEQYF. In DNA form, the CDR3 reads TGTGCCAGCAGCTTAGAGGTTGGGAATATAGCCGAGCAGTACTTC.